What follows is one T cell receptor beta chain and its context. The data were obtained in a study of blood T cell repertoires in COVID-19. Study background: PBMCs, B-cell-depleted T cells, or T cells were the source of the cDNA or gDNA that made up the material.

Authors' data handling: Estimates of nucleated cell counts were drawn from the amplification of reference gene primers. Assay used: immunoSEQ multiplex PCR; TCRdb lists only in-frame clones, some missing. V and J calls and clone size follow that table, whereas D and trimming were derived from the DNA. In the table there are 270,000 or so clones, 65% to 90% of which are singletons. The CDR3 extends over 16 amino acids. Trimming removed 1 base from V and 0 bases from J; junction bases left unmatched: 1. Germline V gene sequence: CDR1 SEHNR, CDR2 FQNEAQ (reference sequence). The chain employs TRBV7-9 and TRBJ2-5, with TRBD2 matching over 11 bases. Material: peripheral blood. The receptor comes from a woman in her fifties or sixties with active or convalescent COVID-19. CDR3 protein: CASSLGLAGYQETQYF. For the CDR3, the DNA is TGTGCCAGCAGCTTAGGACTAGCGGGGTACCAAGAGACCCAGTACTTC.